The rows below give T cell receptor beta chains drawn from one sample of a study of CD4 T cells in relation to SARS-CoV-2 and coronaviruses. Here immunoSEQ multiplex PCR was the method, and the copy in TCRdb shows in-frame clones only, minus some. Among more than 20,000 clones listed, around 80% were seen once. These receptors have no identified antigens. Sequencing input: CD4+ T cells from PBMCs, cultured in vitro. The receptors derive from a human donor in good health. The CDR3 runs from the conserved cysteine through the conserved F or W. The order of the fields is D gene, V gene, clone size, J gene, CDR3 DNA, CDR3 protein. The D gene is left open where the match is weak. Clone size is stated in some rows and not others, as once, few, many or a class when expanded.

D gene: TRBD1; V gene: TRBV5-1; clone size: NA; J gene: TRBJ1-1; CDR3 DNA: TGCGCCAGCAGATATGAAACAGGGGCGAACACTGAAGCTTTCTTT; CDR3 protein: CASRYETGANTEAFF
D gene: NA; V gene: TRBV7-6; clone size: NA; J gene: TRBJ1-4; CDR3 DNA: TGTGCCAGCAGCGACTCACCCGGAGGGGGAAAACTGTTTTTT; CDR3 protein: CASSDSPGGGKLFF
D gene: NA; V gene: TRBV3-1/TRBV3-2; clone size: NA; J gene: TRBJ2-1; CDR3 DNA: TGTGCCAGCAGCCAAGGGGTCCAGAACTACAATGAGCAGTTCTTC; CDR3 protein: CASSQGVQNYNEQFF
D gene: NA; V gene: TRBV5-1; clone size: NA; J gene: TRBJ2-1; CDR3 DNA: TGCGCCAGCAGCCTAGAGACCGGCAATGAGCAGTTCTTC; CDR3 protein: CASSLETGNEQFF
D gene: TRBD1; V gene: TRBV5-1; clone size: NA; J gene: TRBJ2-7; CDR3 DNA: TGCGCCAGCAGCGTCGGGACAGGGGGCGCGCGGGAGCAGTACTTC; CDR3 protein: CASSVGTGGAREQYF
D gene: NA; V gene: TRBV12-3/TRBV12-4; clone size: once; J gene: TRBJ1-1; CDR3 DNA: TGTGCCAGCAGTTTTTCCCAGGCCTCTGAAGCTTTCTTT; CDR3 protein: CASSFSQASEAFF
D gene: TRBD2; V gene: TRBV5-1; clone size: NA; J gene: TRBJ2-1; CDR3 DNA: TGCGCCAGCAGGTTGCAAGCCGGGACTAGCGCCAATGAGCAGTTCTTC; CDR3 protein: CASRLQAGTSANEQFF
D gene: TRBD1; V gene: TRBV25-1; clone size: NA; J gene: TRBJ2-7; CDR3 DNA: TGTGCCAGCGAAGGACAGGCCCACGAGCAGTACTTC; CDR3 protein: CASEGQAHEQYF
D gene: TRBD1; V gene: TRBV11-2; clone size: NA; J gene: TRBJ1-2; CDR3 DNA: TGTGCCAGCAGCCGTGGGCCCCAGGGGGCGAGTGGCTACACCTTC; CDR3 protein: CASSRGPQGASGYTF
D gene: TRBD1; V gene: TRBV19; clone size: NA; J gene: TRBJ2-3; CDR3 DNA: TGTGCCAGTAGTATGGGACAGGGGATCGCAGATACGCAGTATTTT; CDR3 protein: CASSMGQGIADTQYF
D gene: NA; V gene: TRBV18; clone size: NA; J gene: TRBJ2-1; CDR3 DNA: TGTGCCAGCTCACCGAGGATGGGTGAGCAGTTCTTC; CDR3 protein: CASSPRMGEQFF
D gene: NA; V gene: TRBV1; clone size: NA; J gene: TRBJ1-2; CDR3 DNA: TGCACCAGCAGGCGTACGACAGGGTCCGATGGCTACACCTTC; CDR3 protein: CTSRRTTGSDGYTF
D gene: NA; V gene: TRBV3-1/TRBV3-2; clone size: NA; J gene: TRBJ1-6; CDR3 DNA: TGTGCCAGCAGCCAAGGGGGGACGGTTCCTTCACCCCTCCACTTT; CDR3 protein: CASSQGGTVPSPLHF
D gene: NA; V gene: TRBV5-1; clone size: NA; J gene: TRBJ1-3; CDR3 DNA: TGCGCCAGCAGCTTGGGGGGCGTGGGATCTGGAAACACCATATATTTT; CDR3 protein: CASSLGGVGSGNTIYF
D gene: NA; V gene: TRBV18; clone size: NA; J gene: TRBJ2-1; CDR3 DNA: TGTGCCAGCTCACCGTCCCCAACGAGCGAGCAGTTCTTC; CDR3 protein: CASSPSPTSEQFF
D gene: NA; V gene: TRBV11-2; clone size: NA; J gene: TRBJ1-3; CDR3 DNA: TGTGCCAGCAGCTTACCTGGAAACACCATATATTTT; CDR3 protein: CASSLPGNTIYF
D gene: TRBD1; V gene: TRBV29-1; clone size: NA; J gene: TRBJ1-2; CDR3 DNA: TGCAGCGTTGAAAGGGACAGGGGGTATGGCTACACCTTC; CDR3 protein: CSVERDRGYGYTF
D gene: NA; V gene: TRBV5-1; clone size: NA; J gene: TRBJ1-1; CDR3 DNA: TGCGCCAGCAGCTTGGCCTCCTGGAACACTGAAGCTTTCTTT; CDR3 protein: CASSLASWNTEAFF
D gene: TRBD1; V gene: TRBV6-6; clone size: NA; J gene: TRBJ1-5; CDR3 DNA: TGTGCCAGCGGGACAGGGGGGGATCAGCCCCAGCATTTT; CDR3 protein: CASGTGGDQPQHF
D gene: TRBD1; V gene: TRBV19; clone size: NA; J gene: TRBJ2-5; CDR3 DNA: TGTGCCAGTAGTAGTGGGACAGGGGGCGGGTCCCAGTACTTC; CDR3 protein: CASSSGTGGGSQYF
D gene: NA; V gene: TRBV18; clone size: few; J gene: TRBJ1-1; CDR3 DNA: TGTGCCAGCTCGCCTGACAGCCCTTTCTTGAACACTGAAGCTTTCTTT; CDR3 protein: CASSPDSPFLNTEAFF
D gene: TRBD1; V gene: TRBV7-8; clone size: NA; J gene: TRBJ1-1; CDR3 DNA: TGTGCCAGCAGCTCACAGGGGGACACTGAAGCTTTCTTT; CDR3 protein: CASSSQGDTEAFF
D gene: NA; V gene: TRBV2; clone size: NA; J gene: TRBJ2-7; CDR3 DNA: TGTGCCAGCAGTGGGATAGGGGCCCACGAGCAGTACTTC; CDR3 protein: CASSGIGAHEQYF
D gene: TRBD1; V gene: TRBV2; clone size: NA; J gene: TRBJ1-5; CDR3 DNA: TGTGCCAGCAGCGAAAGACCAAAGATGACAGGGGGCTCGGTTCAGCCCCAGCATTTT; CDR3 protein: CASSERPKMTGGSVQPQHF
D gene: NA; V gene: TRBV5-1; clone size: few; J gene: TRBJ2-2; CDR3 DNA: TGCGCCAGCAGCTTGGCCAGGGCGAACACCGGGGAGCTGTTTTTT; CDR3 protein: CASSLARANTGELFF
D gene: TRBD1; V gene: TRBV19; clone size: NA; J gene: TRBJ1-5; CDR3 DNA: TGTGCCAGTAGGGCGGACAGGGACCATCAGCCCCAGCATTTT; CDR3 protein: CASRADRDHQPQHF
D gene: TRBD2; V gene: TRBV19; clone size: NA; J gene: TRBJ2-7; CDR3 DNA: TGTGCCAGTAGCGCGACTAGCGTTCGTGCGTACGAGCAGTACTTC; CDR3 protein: CASSATSVRAYEQYF
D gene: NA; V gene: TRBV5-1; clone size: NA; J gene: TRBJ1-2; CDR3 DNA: TGCGCCAGCAGCTTTTCTCGGACGAAGGGGTTTTTGAACTATGGCTACACCTTC; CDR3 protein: CASSFSRTKGFLNYGYTF
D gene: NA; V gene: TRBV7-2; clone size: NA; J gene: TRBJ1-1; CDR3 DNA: TGTGCCAGCAGCTTATCCGCAGGGATGAACACTGAAGCTTTCTTT; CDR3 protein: CASSLSAGMNTEAFF
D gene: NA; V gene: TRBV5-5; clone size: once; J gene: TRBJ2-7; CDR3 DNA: TGTGCCAGCAGCGCCCTCAGGGTAGCCTACGAGCAGTACTTC; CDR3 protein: CASSALRVAYEQYF
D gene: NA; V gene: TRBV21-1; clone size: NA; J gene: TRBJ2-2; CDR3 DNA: TGTGCCAGCAGCGTAGGGACAGGGTTCCCCGGGGAGCTGTTTTTT; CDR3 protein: CASSVGTGFPGELFF
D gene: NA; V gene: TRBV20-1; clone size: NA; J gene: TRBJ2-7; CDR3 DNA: TGCAGTGCTAGTAGATGGGAATCCTACGAGCAGTACTTC; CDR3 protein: CSASRWESYEQYF
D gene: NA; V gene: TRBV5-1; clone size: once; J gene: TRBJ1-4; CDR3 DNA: TGCGCCAGCAGGTGGACAGAAAATGAAAAACTGTTTTTT; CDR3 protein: CASRWTENEKLFF